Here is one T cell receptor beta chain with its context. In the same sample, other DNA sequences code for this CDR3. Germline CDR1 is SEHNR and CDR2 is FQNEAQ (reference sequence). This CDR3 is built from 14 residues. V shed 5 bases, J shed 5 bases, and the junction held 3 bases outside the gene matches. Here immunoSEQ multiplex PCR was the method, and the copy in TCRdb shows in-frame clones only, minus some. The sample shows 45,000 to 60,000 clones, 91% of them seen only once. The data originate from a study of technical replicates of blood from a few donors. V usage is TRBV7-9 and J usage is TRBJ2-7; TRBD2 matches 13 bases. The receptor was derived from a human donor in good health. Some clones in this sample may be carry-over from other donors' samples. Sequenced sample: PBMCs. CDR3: CASSRTSGGDEQYF. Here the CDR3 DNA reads TGTGCCAGCAGCCGGACTAGCGGGGGCGACGAGCAGTACTTC. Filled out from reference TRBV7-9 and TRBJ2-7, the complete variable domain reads DTGVSQNPRHKITKRGQNVTFRCDPISEHNRLYWYRQTLGQGPEFLTYFQNEAQLEKSRLLSDRFSAERPKGSFSTLEIQRTEQGDSAMYLCASSRTSGGDEQYFGPGTRLTVT.